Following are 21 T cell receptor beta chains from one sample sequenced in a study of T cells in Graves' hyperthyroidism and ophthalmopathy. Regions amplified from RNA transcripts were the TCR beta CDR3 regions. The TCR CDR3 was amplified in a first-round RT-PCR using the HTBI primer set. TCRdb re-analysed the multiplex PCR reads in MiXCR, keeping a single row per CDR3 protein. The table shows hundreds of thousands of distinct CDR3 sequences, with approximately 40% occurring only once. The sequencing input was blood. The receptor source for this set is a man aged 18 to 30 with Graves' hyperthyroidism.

The CDR3 nucleotides read TGTGCCAGCAGCCGGCGACGGGAGTGGGCCACCGGGGAGCTGTTTTTT. It is translated as CASSRRREWATGELFF. V is TRBV11-2 and J is TRBJ2-2; tentatively, D is TRBD2 (6 bases). Germline CDR1 is SGHAT and CDR2 is FQNNGV. The V and J ends lost 5 bases and 4 bases respectively, with 17 bases between them. The CDR3 contains 16 residues. Full variable domain (rest looked up from reference TRBV11-2 and TRBJ2-2): EAGVAQSPRYKIIEKRQSVAFWCNPISGHATLYWYQQILGQGPKLLIQFQNNGVVDDSQLPKDRFSAERLKGVDSTLKIQPAKLEDSAVYLCASSRRREWATGELFFGEGSRLTVL.

This CDR3 reads CASSQAGRRDEKLFF. CDR3 DNA: TGTGCCAGCAGCCAAGCTGGGAGGAGGGATGAAAAACTGTTTTTT. The rearrangement links TRBV4-2 to TRBJ1-4; D gene unclear. In germline, CDR1 is LGHNA, CDR2 YNFKEQ. The CDR3 loop spans 15 amino acids. Deletions cut 1 base from V and 6 bases from J, with 12 bases between.

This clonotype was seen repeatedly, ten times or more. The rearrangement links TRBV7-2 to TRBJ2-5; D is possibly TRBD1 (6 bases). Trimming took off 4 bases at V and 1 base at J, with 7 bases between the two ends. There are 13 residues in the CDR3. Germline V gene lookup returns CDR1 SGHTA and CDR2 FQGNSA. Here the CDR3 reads CASSWTVQETQYF. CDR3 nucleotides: TGTGCCAGCAGCTGGACAGTCCAAGAGACCCAGTACTTC.

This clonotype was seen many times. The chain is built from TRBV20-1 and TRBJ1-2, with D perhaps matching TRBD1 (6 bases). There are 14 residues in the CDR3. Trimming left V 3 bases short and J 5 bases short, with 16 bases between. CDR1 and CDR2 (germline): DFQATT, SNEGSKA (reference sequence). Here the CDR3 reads CSASQTGIGYGYTF. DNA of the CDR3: TGCAGTGCTAGTCAAACAGGGATTGGGTATGGCTACACCTTC.

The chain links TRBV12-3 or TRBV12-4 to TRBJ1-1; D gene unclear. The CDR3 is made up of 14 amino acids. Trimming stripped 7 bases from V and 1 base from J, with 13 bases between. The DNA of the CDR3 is TGTGCCAGCACTCAACCCGGGCCGAACACTGAAGCTTTCTTT. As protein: CASTQPGPNTEAFF.

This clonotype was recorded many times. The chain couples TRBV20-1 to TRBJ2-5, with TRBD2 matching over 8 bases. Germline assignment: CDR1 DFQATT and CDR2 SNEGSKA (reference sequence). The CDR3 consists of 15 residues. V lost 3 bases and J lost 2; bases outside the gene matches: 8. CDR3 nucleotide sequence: TGCAGTGCTAGTAACGCGGCGGGGGGTCAAGAGACCCAGTACTTC. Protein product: CSASNAAGGQETQYF.

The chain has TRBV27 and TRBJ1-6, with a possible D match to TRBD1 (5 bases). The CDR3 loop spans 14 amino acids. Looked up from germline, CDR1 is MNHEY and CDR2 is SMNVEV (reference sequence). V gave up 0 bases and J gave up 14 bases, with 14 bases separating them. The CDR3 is CASSLSAGIITLHF. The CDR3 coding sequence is TGTGCCAGCAGTTTATCGGCAGGGATCATAACCCTCCACTTT.

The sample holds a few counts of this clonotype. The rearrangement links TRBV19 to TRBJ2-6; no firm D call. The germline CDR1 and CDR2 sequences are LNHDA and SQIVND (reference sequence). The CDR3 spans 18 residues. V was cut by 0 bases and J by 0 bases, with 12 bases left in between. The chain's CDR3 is CASSIEADRLSGANVLTF. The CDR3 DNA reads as TGTGCCAGTAGTATAGAGGCAGATAGGCTCTCTGGGGCCAACGTCCTGACTTTC.

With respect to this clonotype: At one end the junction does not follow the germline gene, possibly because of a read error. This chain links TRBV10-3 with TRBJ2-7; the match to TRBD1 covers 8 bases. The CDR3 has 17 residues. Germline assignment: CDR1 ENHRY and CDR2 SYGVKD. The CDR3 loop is CASSYGDGQGAPYEQYF. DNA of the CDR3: TGTGCCAGCAGTTACGGCGACGGACAGGGAGCGCCCTACGAGCAGTACTTC.

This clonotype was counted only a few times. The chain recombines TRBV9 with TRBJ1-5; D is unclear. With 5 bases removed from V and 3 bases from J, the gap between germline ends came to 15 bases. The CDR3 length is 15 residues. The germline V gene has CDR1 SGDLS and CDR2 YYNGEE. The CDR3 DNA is TGTGCCAGCAGTAACACGGGCTCACTCAATCAGCCCCAGCATTTT. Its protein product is CASSNTGSLNQPQHF. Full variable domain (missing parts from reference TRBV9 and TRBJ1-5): DSGVTQTPKHLITATGQRVTLRCSPRSGDLSVYWYQQSLDQGLQFLIQYYNGEERAKGNILERFSAQQFPDLHSELNLSSLELGDSALYFCASSNTGSLNQPQHFGDGTRLSIL.

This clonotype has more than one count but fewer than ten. The chain's CDR3 is CASSYSGTGRQETQYF. CDR3 nucleotide sequence: TGTGCCAGCAGTTACTCGGGGACAGGCCGCCAAGAGACCCAGTACTTC. V is TRBV6-5 and J is TRBJ2-5; 8 bases map to TRBD1. CDR3 length: 16 amino acids. Germline V lookup: CDR1 MNHEY, CDR2 SVGAGI. With V trimmed by 0 bases and J by 1 base, 4 bases remained unmatched.

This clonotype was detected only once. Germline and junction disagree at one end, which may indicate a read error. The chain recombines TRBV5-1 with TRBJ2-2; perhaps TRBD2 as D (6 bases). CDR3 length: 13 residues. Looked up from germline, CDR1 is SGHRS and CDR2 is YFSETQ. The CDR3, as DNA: TGCGCCATCAGCCTGGGGAGGCTCGGGGAGCTGTTTTTT. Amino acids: CAISLGRLGELFF.

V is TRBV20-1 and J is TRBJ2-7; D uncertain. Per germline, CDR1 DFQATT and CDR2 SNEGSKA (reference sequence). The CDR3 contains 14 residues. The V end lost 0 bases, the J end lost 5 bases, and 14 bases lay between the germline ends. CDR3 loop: CSARDILESHEQYF. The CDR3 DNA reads TGCAGTGCTAGAGATATCCTCGAATCCCACGAGCAGTACTTC.

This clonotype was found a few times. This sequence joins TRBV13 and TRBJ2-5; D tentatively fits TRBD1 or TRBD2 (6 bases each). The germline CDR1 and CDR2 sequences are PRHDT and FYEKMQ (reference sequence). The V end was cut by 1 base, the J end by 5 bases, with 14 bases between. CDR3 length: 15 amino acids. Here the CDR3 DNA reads TGTGCCAGCAGCTTAGACCCGGGGGCGGAGGAGACCCAGTACTTC. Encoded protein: CASSLDPGAEETQYF.

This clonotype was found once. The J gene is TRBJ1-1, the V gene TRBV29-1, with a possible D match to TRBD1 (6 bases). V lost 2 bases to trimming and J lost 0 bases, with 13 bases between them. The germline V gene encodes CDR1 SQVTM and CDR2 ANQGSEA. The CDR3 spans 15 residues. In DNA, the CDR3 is TGCAGCGTTGAATACTATCAGGGGTTGAACACTGAAGCTTTCTTT. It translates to CSVEYYQGLNTEAFF.

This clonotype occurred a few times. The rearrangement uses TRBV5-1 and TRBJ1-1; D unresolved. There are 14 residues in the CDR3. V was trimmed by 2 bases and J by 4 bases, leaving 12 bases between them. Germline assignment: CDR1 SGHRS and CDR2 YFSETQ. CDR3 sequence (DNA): TGCGCCAGCAGCTTATATGAGGGTAGCACTGAAGCTTTCTTT. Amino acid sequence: CASSLYEGSTEAFF.

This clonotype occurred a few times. The CDR3 spells CASSASDGTYEQYF. The CDR3 bases are TGCGCCAGCAGCGCCAGTGACGGGACCTACGAGCAGTACTTC. The V call is TRBV5-1, the J call TRBJ2-7, with a weak D call TRBD2 (5 bases). The germline V gene encodes CDR1 SGHRS and CDR2 YFSETQ. V lost 4 bases to trimming and J lost 2 bases, with 13 bases between them. The CDR3 extends over 14 amino acids.

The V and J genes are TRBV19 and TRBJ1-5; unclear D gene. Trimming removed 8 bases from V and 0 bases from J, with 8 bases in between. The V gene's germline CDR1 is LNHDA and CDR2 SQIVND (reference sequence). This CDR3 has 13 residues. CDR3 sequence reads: CASAKGSNQPQHF. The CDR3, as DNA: TGTGCCAGTGCTAAAGGTAGCAATCAGCCCCAGCATTTT.

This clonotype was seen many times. DNA for the CDR3: TGTGCCAGCAGCTTCCCTGGGGAGCAGTACTTC. Translated, it gives CASSFPGEQYF. The rearrangement links TRBV7-9 to TRBJ2-7; D is unclear. Germline V gives CDR1 SEHNR, CDR2 FQNEAQ (reference sequence). The length of the CDR3 is 11 residues. The V end lost 3 bases, the J end lost 7 bases, and 7 bases lay between the germline ends.

In DNA form, the CDR3 reads TGTGCCAGCAGTTTCGGACAGGGAGGAGGGGACTATGGCTACACCTTC. Protein: CASSFGQGGGDYGYTF. This chain links TRBV12-3 or TRBV12-4 with TRBJ1-2; the match to TRBD1 covers 8 bases. The CDR3 is made up of 16 amino acids. The V gene end was trimmed by 3 bases and the J gene end by 3 bases; junction bases not matched to a gene: 9.

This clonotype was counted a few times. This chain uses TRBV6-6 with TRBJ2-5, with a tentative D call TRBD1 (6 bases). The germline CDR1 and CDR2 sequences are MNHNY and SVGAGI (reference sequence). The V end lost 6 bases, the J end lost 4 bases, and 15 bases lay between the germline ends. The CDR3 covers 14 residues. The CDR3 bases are TGTGCCAGCAGGCCTCGACAGGAGAGAGAGACCCAGTACTTC. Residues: CASRPRQERETQYF.